This TCR beta chain was recorded in a study of human T cells and chemical hapten exposure. As for the study in general: Mainly, slight library volume differences in the pool made TCR yields vary. Study-wide results and limits: TCRs exceeding a frequency of 1 in 1000 stayed unchanged under DPC sensitization.

CDR3 length: 14 residues. Germline assignment: CDR1 DFQATT and CDR2 SNEGSKA (reference sequence). V gave up 1 base and J gave up 0 bases, with 9 bases separating them. Individual cDNA molecules each carried unique molecular identifiers attached by the library. Original processing methods: Per sample, the median was about 88,000 TCRs, with values from roughly 23,000 to 700,000. TCRdb independently ran MiXCR on the reads; one entry per CDR3 protein. The V and J calls here are based on TCRdb, not the publication. The sample includes about 120,000 distinct CDR3 sequences, over 7.5% of them seen just once. Unfractionated whole blood was the source from which total RNA was extracted. The table lists this clonotype with a few counts. The antigen remains unidentified.

The chain combines TRBV20-1 with TRBJ1-2, with no clear D. The clonotype was recovered from a human donor in good health. Some clones in this sample may be carry-over from other donors' samples. Material: whole blood. In DNA, the CDR3 is TGCAGTGCTAGAGTACCAGAGACTAACTATGGCTACACCTTC. Translation gives CSARVPETNYGYTF.